Listed below are T cell receptor beta chains from one sample, sequenced in a study of blood T cell repertoires in COVID-19. TCRdb's table, derived via immunoSEQ multiplex PCR, lists solely in-frame clones and lacks some. The table records some 80,000 clones, about 78% of them present only once. Sequencing was carried out using peripheral blood. The receptors shown here come from a human donor in a cohort sampled during active COVID-19. The CDR3 runs from the conserved cysteine through the conserved F or W. A D gene is named only where the DNA matches it firmly. Size is stated for part of the rows, as once, few or many counts, or as a class when the clone is expanded.

DNA: TGTGCCAGCAGTTACTCGGGGGGGGGCATTCCCTTTGGCTACACCTTC
CDR3: CASSYSGGGIPFGYTF
D: -
V: TRBV6-5
size: -
J: TRBJ1-2

DNA: TGTGCCAGCAGTCCCACGGCCCCCGACAGCTTTGATTCCTACGAGCAGTACTTC
CDR3: CASSPTAPDSFDSYEQYF
D: -
V: TRBV27
size: once
J: TRBJ2-7

DNA: TGTGCCAGCAGTCCCCGACTAGCGGGGGGTCTTTGGGAGCAGTTCTTC
CDR3: CASSPRLAGGLWEQFF
D: TRBD2
V: TRBV27
size: -
J: TRBJ2-1

DNA: TGCGCCAGCAGCCGAACAGGCCCCGGGGAGCTGTTTTTT
CDR3: CASSRTGPGELFF
D: -
V: TRBV5-1
size: -
J: TRBJ2-2

DNA: TGTGCCAGCAGTCCTTGGACATTTCAAGAGACCCAGTACTTC
CDR3: CASSPWTFQETQYF
D: -
V: TRBV6-5
size: -
J: TRBJ2-5

DNA: TGTGCCAGCAGCTCCAGCGCCCTTTTGAACACTGAAGCTTTCTTT
CDR3: CASSSSALLNTEAFF
D: -
V: TRBV13
size: -
J: TRBJ1-1

DNA: TGTGCCAGCAGTTACTCGTCGGGAGTGGGGCCAGATACGCAGTATTTT
CDR3: CASSYSSGVGPDTQYF
D: -
V: TRBV6-6
size: -
J: TRBJ2-3

DNA: TGTGCCAGCAGTTTTGATGGGGGCCGCCATCAGCCCCAGCATTTT
CDR3: CASSFDGGRHQPQHF
D: -
V: TRBV28
size: -
J: TRBJ1-5

DNA: TGTGCCAGCAGCTTAGAGGGGGCGGTAGGAGATACGCAGTATTTT
CDR3: CASSLEGAVGDTQYF
D: TRBD1
V: TRBV5-4
size: -
J: TRBJ2-3

DNA: TGTGCCAGCAGCCAGGCACCCAAAGAGACCCAGTACTTC
CDR3: CASSQAPKETQYF
D: -
V: TRBV14
size: -
J: TRBJ2-5

DNA: TGCGCCAGCAGCTCGGCCAGGGGGCAAGGCGGGAGGGACGCAGATACGCAGTATTTT
CDR3: CASSSARGQGGRDADTQYF
D: -
V: TRBV5-1
size: -
J: TRBJ2-3

DNA: TGTGCCAGCAGCCAAGATCTCACTCGGTGGGGCGAAGCTTTCTTT
CDR3: CASSQDLTRWGEAFF
D: -
V: TRBV3-1/TRBV3-2
size: -
J: TRBJ1-1

DNA: TGTGCCAGCAGCTTGGAGCTCCCCCCAAGCAATGAGCAGTTCTTC
CDR3: CASSLELPPSNEQFF
D: -
V: TRBV5-5
size: -
J: TRBJ2-1

DNA: TGTGCCACCAGTGATTTGCAGGGCCCCACAGATACGCAGTATTTT
CDR3: CATSDLQGPTDTQYF
D: -
V: TRBV24-1
size: -
J: TRBJ2-3

DNA: TGTGCCAGCAGCTTGACCCGGCGGACTGAAGCTTTCTTT
CDR3: CASSLTRRTEAFF
D: -
V: TRBV5-4
size: -
J: TRBJ1-1

DNA: TGTGCCAGCAGTAGTGTGGGGGCTGGCTACACCTTC
CDR3: CASSSVGAGYTF
D: -
V: TRBV12-3/TRBV12-4
size: -
J: TRBJ1-2

DNA: TGTGCCAGCAGCGTAAACTCGGGGTTCGGAATGAACACTGAAGCTTTCTTT
CDR3: CASSVNSGFGMNTEAFF
D: -
V: TRBV9
size: -
J: TRBJ1-1

DNA: TGTGCCACCAGCAGAGATACAGCTGGAAACACCATATATTTT
CDR3: CATSRDTAGNTIYF
D: -
V: TRBV15
size: -
J: TRBJ1-3

DNA: TGTGCCAGCAGCCCCCGTTGGGAACTAGCGGGGGCCCTTTCCTTGAACACCGGGGAGCTGTTTTTT
CDR3: CASSPRWELAGALSLNTGELFF
D: TRBD2
V: TRBV9
size: once
J: TRBJ2-2

DNA: TGTGCCAGTAGTATAGTCGCAGGGCGAAGCATTCAGTACTTC
CDR3: CASSIVAGRSIQYF
D: -
V: TRBV19
size: -
J: TRBJ2-4

DNA: TGCGCCAGCAGCCAAGTGTTACAGGGGTTTTCGGCAGATACGCAGTATTTT
CDR3: CASSQVLQGFSADTQYF
D: TRBD1
V: TRBV4-1
size: -
J: TRBJ2-3

DNA: TGCAGCGTCCCCCTTCCTAGCGGAGCCGCTAATGAGCAGTTCTTC
CDR3: CSVPLPSGAANEQFF
D: TRBD2
V: TRBV29-1
size: -
J: TRBJ2-1

DNA: TGTGCCAGCAGTTCACAACCCCCTCGCACAGATACGCAGTATTTT
CDR3: CASSSQPPRTDTQYF
D: -
V: TRBV28
size: -
J: TRBJ2-3

DNA: TGTGCCAGCAGCGACGGGACAGGGTCCCCCTATAATTCACCCCTCCACTTT
CDR3: CASSDGTGSPYNSPLHF
D: TRBD1
V: TRBV3-1/TRBV3-2
size: -
J: TRBJ1-6

DNA: TGTGCCAGCAGGGGGACAGGGGGTAACTATGGCTACACCTTC
CDR3: CASRGTGGNYGYTF
D: TRBD1
V: TRBV6-6
size: -
J: TRBJ1-2